This TCR beta chain was sequenced in a study of CD8 T cells in Susac syndrome. In contrast to the negatively isolated CD8+ and CD4+ T cells, TEMRA cells were FACS-enriched. The RNA input was 0.5 to 1 ug, and it was reverse transcribed with random hexamers. Across 54 Vbeta and 13 Jbeta, TCR beta CDR3 was amplified with immunoSEQ multiplex PCR. One entry per CDR3 protein results from TCRdb running MiXCR on the immunoSEQ multiplex PCR reads. The repertoire holds some 150,000 distinct CDR3 sequences, with around 96% as singletons. The V gene's germline CDR1 is SGDLS and CDR2 YYNGEE. This CDR3 is built from 12 residues. Trimming cost V 5 bases and J 9 bases, with 12 bases left between them.

The gene calls are TRBV9 and TRBJ2-1; D call uncertain. What was sequenced was CD8+ T cells from PBMCs. This TCR was recovered from a human donor with multiple sclerosis. The CDR3 is CASSNRDAEQFF. In DNA, the CDR3 is TGTGCCAGCAGTAATAGGGATGCTGAGCAGTTCTTC. The complete variable domain, with remaining parts taken from reference TRBV9 and TRBJ2-1, reads DSGVTQTPKHLITATGQRVTLRCSPRSGDLSVYWYQQSLDQGLQFLIQYYNGEERAKGNILERFSAQQFPDLHSELNLSSLELGDSALYFCASSNRDAEQFFGPGTRLTVL.